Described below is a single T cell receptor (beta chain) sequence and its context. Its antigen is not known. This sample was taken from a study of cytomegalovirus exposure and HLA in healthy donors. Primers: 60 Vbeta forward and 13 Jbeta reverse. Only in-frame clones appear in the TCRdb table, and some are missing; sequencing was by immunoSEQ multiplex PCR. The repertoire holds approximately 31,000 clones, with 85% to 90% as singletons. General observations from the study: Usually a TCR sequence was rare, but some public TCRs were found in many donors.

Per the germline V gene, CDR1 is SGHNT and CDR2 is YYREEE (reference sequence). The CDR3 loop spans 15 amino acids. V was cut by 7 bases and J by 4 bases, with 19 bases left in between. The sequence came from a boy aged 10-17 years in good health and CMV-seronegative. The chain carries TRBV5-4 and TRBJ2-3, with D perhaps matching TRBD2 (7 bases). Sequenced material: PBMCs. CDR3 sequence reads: CASYRMGGRADTQYF. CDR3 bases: TGTGCCAGCTATCGGATGGGGGGGCGAGCAGATACGCAGTATTTT.